The 15 T cell receptor beta chains in this list originate from one sample, sequenced in a study of shared clonotypes between healthy human individuals. The protocol was immunoSEQ multiplex PCR, while the TCRdb copy is restricted to in-frame clones and leaves out a portion. The sample lists under 850,000 clones; around 77% were seen once. The sample taken for sequencing was memory CD4+ T cells sorted from blood. Subset noted: CD45RA-negative fraction. These receptors were obtained from a woman aged 30 to 39 in good health.

This sequence joins TRBV5-1 and TRBJ1-3, with D perhaps TRBD1 (6 bases). The CDR3 is 14 amino acids. CDR1 and CDR2 from the germline V gene are SGHRS and YFSETQ. V shed 4 bases and J shed 4 bases, with 12 bases lying between them. CDR3 nucleotide sequence: TGCGCCAGCAGCGGGACGACAGGAGGAAACACCATATATTTT. The encoded protein is CASSGTTGGNTIYF.

This clone was counted a few times. The rearrangement joins TRBV5-1 to TRBJ2-5, with D unresolved. V dropped 7 bases and J dropped 3 bases, with 4 bases sitting between them. The CDR3 runs 10 residues. Germline CDR1 is SGHRS and CDR2 is YFSETQ. DNA for the CDR3: TGCGCCAGCGGGGAAGAGACCCAGTACTTC. Its translation: CASGEETQYF. Based on the CDR3 plus reference TRBV5-1 and TRBJ2-5, the full variable domain is KAGVTQTPRYLIKTRGQQVTLSCSPISGHRSVSWYQQTPGQGLQFLFEYFSETQRNKGNFPGRFSGRQFSNSRSEMNVSTLELGDSALYLCASGEETQYFGPGTRLLVL.

V usage is TRBV7-9 and J usage is TRBJ1-6; a weak D match, TRBD1 (5 bases). The V gene lost 5 bases and the J gene lost 5 bases, with 13 bases spanning the gap. Germline CDR1 reads SEHNR; CDR2 reads FQNEAQ (reference sequence). The CDR3 loop spans 15 amino acids. CDR3 loop: CASSNDDRDNSPLHF. DNA for the CDR3: TGTGCCAGCAGCAACGATGACAGAGATAATTCACCCCTCCACTTT. Filled out from reference TRBV7-9 and TRBJ1-6, the complete variable domain reads DTGVSQNPRHKITKRGQNVTFRCDPISEHNRLYWYRQTLGQGPEFLTYFQNEAQLEKSRLLSDRFSAERPKGSFSTLEIQRTEQGDSAMYLCASSNDDRDNSPLHFGNGTRLTVT.

This chain connects TRBV27 to TRBJ2-1, with no clear D. The ends were cut back, 9 bases at V and 4 bases at J, with 16 bases in the middle. Germline loops: CDR1 MNHEY, CDR2 SMNVEV (reference sequence). This CDR3 has 14 residues. The CDR3 protein is CASRDRTVYNEQFF. The CDR3 coding sequence is TGTGCCAGTCGTGACCGAACCGTATACAATGAGCAGTTCTTC.

This clone occurred once. This chain joins TRBV10-3 and TRBJ1-5; D not certain. The CDR3 is made up of 15 amino acids. Germline-derived CDR1 and CDR2 are ENHRY and SYGVKD. Trimming left V 2 bases short and J 4 bases short, with 12 bases between. The chain's CDR3 is CAISERQSINQPQHF. In nucleotides, the CDR3 is TGTGCCATCAGTGAGAGGCAGTCAATTAATCAGCCCCAGCATTTT.

The chain recombines TRBV6-4 with TRBJ2-7, with a possible D match to TRBD1 (6 bases). The germline V gene encodes CDR1 MRHNA and CDR2 SNTAGT. This CDR3 is built from 12 residues. The DNA of the CDR3 is TGTCGCGCCAGCGCGGACAGCCACGAGCAGTACTTC. Residues: CRASADSHEQYF.

About this clone: One end of the junction does not line up with germline, which may come from a read error. The V call is TRBV20-1, the J call TRBJ2-7; 8 bases agree with TRBD1. The CDR3 consists of 11 residues. CDR1 DFQATT and CDR2 SNEGSKA come from the germline V gene (reference sequence). DNA of the CDR3: TGCAGTGCCATGGATCGGCAGGGGGCGATCTTC. It codes for CSAMDRQGAIF.

Comment on this clone: At one end, the junction sequence differs from germline, possibly due to a read error. The same CDR3 also results from other DNA sequences found in this sample. The chain employs TRBV19 and TRBJ1-5; 8 bases are a match to TRBD1. The CDR3 has 16 residues. The germline CDR1 and CDR2 sequences are LNHDA and SQIVND (reference sequence). The CDR3 sequence: CASRIDGTGGGEPQHF. CDR3 DNA: TGTGCCAGTAGAATAGACGGGACAGGAGGAGGGGAGCCCCAGCATTTT.

This chain links TRBV30 with TRBJ1-1; D remains unclear. Per the germline V gene, CDR1 is GTSNPN and CDR2 is SVGIG (reference sequence). The CDR3 covers 15 residues. Deletions cut 3 bases from V and 11 bases from J, with 25 bases between. The CDR3 reads CAWRGGSSWGYGAFF. CDR3 sequence (DNA): TGTGCCTGGAGAGGTGGCTCGTCTTGGGGATACGGGGCTTTCTTT.

The chain joins TRBV11-3 to TRBJ2-5, with TRBD2 matching 7 bases. This CDR3 has 13 residues. Germline V CDR1 and CDR2: SGHNT, YENEEA. The V and J ends lost 5 bases and 7 bases, in that order; junction bases with no gene match: 7. This CDR3 is CASSRSGTGTQYF. CDR3 nucleotides: TGTGCCAGCAGCCGGAGCGGGACCGGGACCCAGTACTTC.

There are a few counts of this clone. V gene TRBV15 combines with J gene TRBJ1-3; TRBD1 is a possible D gene (6 bases). V was shortened by 0 bases and J by 2 bases, with 11 bases between the two germline ends. CDR3 size: 16 residues. Looked up from germline, CDR1 is LNHNV and CDR2 is YYDKDF (reference sequence). As DNA, the CDR3 is TGTGCCACCAGCAGAGATCCGGGGGCGACTGGAAACACCATATATTTT. It translates to CATSRDPGATGNTIYF.

The rearrangement links TRBV4-2 to TRBJ1-3, with D tentatively TRBD1 (5 bases). Per germline, CDR1 LGHNA and CDR2 YNFKEQ. V gave up 4 bases and J gave up 4 bases, with 14 bases separating them. This CDR3 spans 15 amino acids. DNA for the CDR3: TGTGCCAGCAGCCCATTATCAGGGAACGGAAACACCATATATTTT. Translating gives CASSPLSGNGNTIYF.

This clone was found a few times. The chain carries TRBV19 and TRBJ2-7; TRBD1 aligns across 8 bases. Trimming cost V 5 bases and J 5 bases; bases outside gene matches: 2. The CDR3 contains 12 residues. Germline V lookup: CDR1 LNHDA, CDR2 SQIVND (reference sequence). The DNA for the CDR3 is TGTGCCAGTAGTGTGGACAGGGACGAGCAGTACTTC. It encodes CASSVDRDEQYF.

This clone has more than one count but fewer than ten. The genes are TRBV6-5 and TRBJ1-4; the match to TRBD1 covers 7 bases. V lost 6 bases and J lost 4; bases outside the gene matches: 2. The CDR3 is made up of 13 amino acids. From germline, CDR1 is MNHEY and CDR2 SVGAGI. The DNA of the CDR3 is TGTGCCAGCAGGCGACAGGGTAATGAAAAACTGTTTTTT. Its protein product is CASRRQGNEKLFF.

This rearrangement joins TRBV11-2 to TRBJ2-5; TRBD1 aligns across 8 bases. CDR3 length equals 14 residues. CDR1 SGHAT and CDR2 FQNNGV come from the germline V gene. Trimming at V came to 5 bases and at J to 9 bases, leaving 11 bases not matched to a gene. In DNA form, the CDR3 reads TGTGCCAGCAGCCCCAACAGGGGGTCAGCGGCCCAGTACTTC. It is translated as CASSPNRGSAAQYF.